This TCR beta chain was sequenced in a study of response to subunit inactivated influenza vaccine. This clonotype showed up just a few times. Its antigen is unknown. Study-level points and caveats: Each seasonal flu vaccination may recruit only limited new T cells, authors suggested.

TCRdb re-called the RT-PCR reads with MiXCR, one entry per CDR3 protein. The sample consists of some 640,000 distinct CDR3 sequences, 11% to 15% of them appearing once. The CDR3 has 14 amino acids. Trimming took 6 bases from V and 3 from J, leaving 15 bases between them. Sequencing was performed on PBMCs from blood, taken 14 to 15 days before vaccination. The TCR was taken from a man between 45 and 60 years old who received an inactivated influenza vaccine. V usage is TRBV12-3 or TRBV12-4 and J usage is TRBJ2-7, with D unresolved. As DNA, the CDR3 is TGTGCCAGCAGCCTATTGAGGACCCACTACGAGCAGTACTTC. Translated: CASSLLRTHYEQYF.